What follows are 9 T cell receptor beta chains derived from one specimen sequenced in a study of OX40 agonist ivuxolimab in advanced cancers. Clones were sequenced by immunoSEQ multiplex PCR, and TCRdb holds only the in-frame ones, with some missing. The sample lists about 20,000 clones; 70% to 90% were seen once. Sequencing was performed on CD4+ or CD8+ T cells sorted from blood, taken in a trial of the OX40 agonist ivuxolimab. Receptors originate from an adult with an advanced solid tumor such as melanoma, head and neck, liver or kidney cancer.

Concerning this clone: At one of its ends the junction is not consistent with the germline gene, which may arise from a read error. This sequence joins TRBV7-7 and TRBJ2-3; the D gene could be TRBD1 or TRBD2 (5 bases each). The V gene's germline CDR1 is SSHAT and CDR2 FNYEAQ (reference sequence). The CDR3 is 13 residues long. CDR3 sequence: CASSLGRADTQYF. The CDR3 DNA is TGTGCTAGCAGCTTGGGACGTGCCGATACGCAGTATTTT.

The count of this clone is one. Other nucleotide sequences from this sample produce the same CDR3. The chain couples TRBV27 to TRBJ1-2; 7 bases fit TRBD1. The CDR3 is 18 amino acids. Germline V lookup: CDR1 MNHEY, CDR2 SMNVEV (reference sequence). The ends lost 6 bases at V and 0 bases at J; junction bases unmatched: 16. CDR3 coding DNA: TGTGCCAGCAGATCCAGCCCTCTGACAGGGAAAGCTAACTATGGCTACACCTTC. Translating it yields CASRSSPLTGKANYGYTF.

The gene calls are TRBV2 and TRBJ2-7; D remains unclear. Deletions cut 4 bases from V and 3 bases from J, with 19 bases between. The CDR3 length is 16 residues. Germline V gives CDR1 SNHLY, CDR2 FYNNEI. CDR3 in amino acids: CASSASPSGIRYEQYF. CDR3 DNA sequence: TGTGCCAGCAGTGCATCCCCAAGTGGTATTCGCTACGAGCAGTACTTC.

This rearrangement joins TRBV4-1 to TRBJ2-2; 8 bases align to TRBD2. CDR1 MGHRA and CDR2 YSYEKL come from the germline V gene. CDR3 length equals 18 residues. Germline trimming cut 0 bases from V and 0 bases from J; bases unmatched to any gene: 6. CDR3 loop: CASSQDLAGGPNTGELFF. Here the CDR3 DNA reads TGCGCCAGCAGCCAAGATTTGGCGGGAGGACCGAACACCGGGGAGCTGTTTTTT.

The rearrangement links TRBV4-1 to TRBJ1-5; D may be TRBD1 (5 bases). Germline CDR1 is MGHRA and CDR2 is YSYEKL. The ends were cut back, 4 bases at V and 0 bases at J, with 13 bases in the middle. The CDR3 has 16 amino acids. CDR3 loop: CASSLRTSDSNQPQHF. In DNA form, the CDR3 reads TGCGCCAGCAGCCTCCGGACATCCGATAGCAATCAGCCCCAGCATTTT.

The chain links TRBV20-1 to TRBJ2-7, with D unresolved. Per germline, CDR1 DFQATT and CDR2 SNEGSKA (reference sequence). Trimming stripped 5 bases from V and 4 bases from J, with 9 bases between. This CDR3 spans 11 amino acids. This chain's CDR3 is CSAHSKYEQYF. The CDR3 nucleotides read TGCAGTGCTCACTCGAAATACGAGCAGTACTTC.

DNA of the CDR3: TGTGCCAGTGTAGTAGGCCCTGGGGCCAACGTCCTGACTTTC. Its protein product is CASVVGPGANVLTF. The chain combines TRBV19 with TRBJ2-6; no definite D call. With 8 bases removed from V and 2 bases from J, the gap between germline ends came to 10 bases. CDR3 length: 14 residues. Germline lookup yields CDR1 LNHDA and CDR2 SQIVND (reference sequence).

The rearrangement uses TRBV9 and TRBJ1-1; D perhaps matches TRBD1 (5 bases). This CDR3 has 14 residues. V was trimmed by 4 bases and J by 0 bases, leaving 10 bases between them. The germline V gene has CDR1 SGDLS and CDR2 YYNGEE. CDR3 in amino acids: CASSPVGLNTEAFF. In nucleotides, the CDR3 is TGTGCCAGCAGCCCCGTGGGACTGAACACTGAAGCTTTCTTT.

The CDR3 bases are TGTGCCAGCAGTTTATGGGTAGATTCACCCCTCCACTTT. This encodes CASSLWVDSPLHF. V is TRBV27 and J is TRBJ1-6; no reliable D call. V gave up 1 base and J gave up 8 bases, with 6 bases separating them. CDR1 MNHEY and CDR2 SMNVEV come from the germline V gene (reference sequence). This CDR3 contains 13 residues.